This T cell receptor (beta chain) came from a study of PD-L1 blockade in urothelial cancer. Whole-study context: Patients had undergone 0 to 3 prior chemotherapy regimens. Blood gave a median about 150,000 T cells.

Time point described: peripheral blood 6 weeks after treatment start. Whole-study results and caveats: When measured at 3 weeks, tumor-associated blood clones expanded more in durable-benefit patients.

In the case of this clone: Its antigen is unknown.

The V and J ends lost 1 base and 8 bases respectively, with 5 bases between them. Germline values: CDR1 SGHNT, CDR2 YENEEA. CDR3 length: 12 amino acids. Sequencing was performed with immunoSEQ multiplex PCR; in TCRdb, only in-frame clones are kept and a portion is missing. The data contain around 47,000 clones, roughly four fifths of them singletons. This specimen consisted of PBMCs, obtained around atezolizumab (anti-PD-L1) treatment. The chain is built from TRBV11-3 and TRBJ2-2; no reliable D call. The TCR sequence derives from a man aged 55 to 69 with urothelial cancer. The CDR3 DNA follows: TGTGCCAGCAGCTTAGCGCGGGGGGAGCTGTTTTTT. It codes for CASSLARGELFF. Looking up the rest from reference TRBV11-3 and TRBJ2-2 gives the full variable domain: EAGVVQSPRYKIIEKKQPVAFWCNPISGHNTLYWYLQNLGQGPELLIRYENEEAVDDSQLPKDRFSAERLKGVDSTLKIQPAELGDSAVYLCASSLARGELFFGEGSRLTVL.